This T cell receptor beta chain was sequenced during a study of blood T cell repertoires in COVID-19. The protocol was immunoSEQ multiplex PCR, while the TCRdb copy is restricted to in-frame clones and leaves out a portion. The repertoire holds 150,000 to 190,000 clones, around 85% seen once, with about 2.5% in the top ten. Trimming stripped 3 bases from V and 2 bases from J, with 4 bases between. Germline assignment: CDR1 SGHRS and CDR2 YFSETQ. This CDR3 region has 12 residues. The chain has TRBV5-1 and TRBJ2-3; D is unclear. The origin of this receptor is a woman in her seventies with acute or convalescent COVID-19. Sequenced material: peripheral blood. The CDR3 is CASSYLTDTQYF. CDR3 in DNA: TGCGCCAGCAGCTATCTCACAGATACGCAGTATTTT.